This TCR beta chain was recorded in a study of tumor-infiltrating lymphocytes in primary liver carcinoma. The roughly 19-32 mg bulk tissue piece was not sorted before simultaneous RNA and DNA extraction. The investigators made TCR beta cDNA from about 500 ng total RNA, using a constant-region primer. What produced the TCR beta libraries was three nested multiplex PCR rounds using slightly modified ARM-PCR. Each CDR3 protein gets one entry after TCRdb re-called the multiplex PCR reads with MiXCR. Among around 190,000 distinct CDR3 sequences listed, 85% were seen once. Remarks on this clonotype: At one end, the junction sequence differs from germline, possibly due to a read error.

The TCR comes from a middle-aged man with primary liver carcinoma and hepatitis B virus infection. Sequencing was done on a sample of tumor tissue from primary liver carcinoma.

This CDR3 is CATSHTRPFSGELFF. The CDR3 bases are TGTGCCACCAGCCATACAAGACCTTTCTCCGGGGAGCTGTTTTTT. V and J are TRBV11-1 and TRBJ2-2, with no clear D. From germline, CDR1 is SGHAT and CDR2 FQDESV (reference sequence). The CDR3 length is 15 residues.